These 27 T cell receptor beta chains originate from one sample sequenced in a study of cytomegalovirus exposure and HLA in healthy donors listed by TCRdb under 2017. Libraries were built with the immunoSEQ multiplex PCR assay. The multiplex PCR relied on a mix of 60 forward primers for TCR Vbeta segments and 13 reverse primers for TCR Jbeta segments. Here the immuneACCESS table is served through TCRdb, limited to in-frame sequences with V and J called. Missing clones are a known gap in these copies; in checked studies unresolved V genes cover under half, and the rest lacks a known reason. This sample has about 190,000 clones in its table, and roughly four fifths of those were observed once. Of the sample, 3.1% falls within the top ten clones. Specimen: PBMCs. The receptor set was obtained from a woman aged 25 to 39 in good health and CMV-seropositive.

The V and J genes are TRBV5-4 and TRBJ1-3; 8 bases are shared with TRBD1. The CDR3 consists of 14 residues. In germline, CDR1 is SGHNT, CDR2 YYREEE (reference sequence). The junction had 3 bases not matched to a gene; V was cut back by 4 bases and J by 3 bases. This CDR3 reads CASSPRGLGNTIYF. CDR3 coding DNA: TGTGCCAGCAGCCCCAGGGGGCTTGGAAACACCATATATTTT.

The chain links TRBV28 to TRBJ1-2; tentative D call: TRBD1 (6 bases). The CDR3 extends over 16 amino acids. CDR1 is MDHEN and CDR2 is SYDVKM in the germline V gene. The germline V and J ends were trimmed by 5 bases and 5 bases, with 21 bases remaining between them. The CDR3 sequence: CASSHTTTGKKYGYTF. DNA for the CDR3: TGTGCCAGCAGTCATACAACAACAGGGAAAAAATATGGCTACACCTTC.

The chain joins TRBV27 to TRBJ2-1; maybe TRBD1 (5 bases). Germline values: CDR1 MNHEY, CDR2 SMNVEV (reference sequence). The ends were cut back, 2 bases at V and 4 bases at J, with 6 bases in the middle. The CDR3 runs to 13 residues. Written as DNA, the CDR3 is TGTGCCAGCAGTTTAGGGGCATACAATGAGCAGTTCTTC. This translates into CASSLGAYNEQFF.

This chain uses TRBV19 with TRBJ2-1, with 8 bases matching TRBD2. The V and J ends lost 2 bases and 8 bases, in that order; junction bases with no gene match: 5. The CDR3 is 14 amino acids. Germline CDR1 is LNHDA and CDR2 is SQIVND (reference sequence). The CDR3 bases are TGTGCCAGTAGTATAACGGGAGGGCCTTATGAGCAGTTCTTC. Its translation: CASSITGGPYEQFF.

The CDR3 sequence is CASSLAGGLDEQFF. The DNA of the CDR3 is TGCGCCAGCAGCTTGGCGGGGGGGTTGGATGAGCAGTTCTTC. The chain is built from TRBV5-1 and TRBJ2-1; 8 bases line up with TRBD2. V was pared by 0 bases and J by 8 bases, with 4 bases of the junction left unmatched. The CDR3 is made up of 14 amino acids. Germline CDR1 reads SGHRS; CDR2 reads YFSETQ.

This sequence joins TRBV28 and TRBJ2-5; TRBD1 matches at 7 bases. Germline trimming cut 2 bases from V and 2 bases from J; bases unmatched to any gene: 5. Germline V gene lookup returns CDR1 MDHEN and CDR2 SYDVKM. This CDR3 is built from 15 residues. The CDR3 spells CASSLSLGQQETQYF. In nucleotides, the CDR3 is TGTGCCAGCAGTTTAAGCTTGGGACAGCAAGAGACCCAGTACTTC.

The chain has TRBV4-2 and TRBJ2-1; 12 nucleotides align to TRBD2. Germline trimming cut 6 bases from V and 8 bases from J; bases unmatched to any gene: 8. The germline gives CDR1 LGHNA, CDR2 YNFKEQ. The CDR3 sequence is 15 residues long. The CDR3 DNA follows: TGTGCCAGCAGTTCAGGACTAGCGGGGTCCTATGAGCAGTTCTTC. Protein sequence: CASSSGLAGSYEQFF.

In its sample, this clone was seen a few times. This chain links TRBV7-2 with TRBJ2-7, with 10 bases fitting TRBD2. The germline V gene has CDR1 SGHTA and CDR2 FQGNSA. The V segment lost 8 bases and the J segment 3 bases; nucleotides outside the gene matches: 1. The CDR3 contains 12 residues. The CDR3 protein is CASRTSGYEQYF. CDR3 DNA: TGTGCCAGCCGGACTAGCGGCTACGAGCAGTACTTC. Combining the CDR3 with reference TRBV7-2 and TRBJ2-7 gives the whole variable domain GAGVSQSPSNKVTEKGKDVELRCDPISGHTALYWYRQSLGQGLEFLIYFQGNSAPDKSGLPSDRFSAERTGGSVSTLTIQRTQQEDSAVYLCASRTSGYEQYFGPGTRLTVT.

The chain has TRBV5-6 and TRBJ1-1; no clear D gene. The CDR3 is 11 residues long. Germline values: CDR1 SGHDT, CDR2 YYEEEE. The V gene lost 0 bases and the J gene lost 8 bases, with 5 bases spanning the gap. The DNA of the CDR3 is TGTGCCAGCAGCTTGGGTGGCGAAGCTTTCTTT. Amino acid sequence: CASSLGGEAFF.

The CDR3 coding sequence is TGTGCCAGCAAGGGACAGGGGAGCGGCTATGGCTACACCTTC. It encodes CASKGQGSGYGYTF. The chain combines TRBV2 with TRBJ1-2; TRBD1 matches at 10 bases. Trimming cost V 7 bases and J 4 bases; bases outside gene matches: 6. Germline CDR1 SNHLY, CDR2 FYNNEI. The CDR3 length is 14 residues. Combining the CDR3 with reference TRBV2 and TRBJ1-2 gives the whole variable domain EPEVTQTPSHQVTQMGQEVILRCVPISNHLYFYWYRQILGQKVEFLVSFYNNEISEKSEIFDDQFSVERPDGSNFTLKIRSTKLEDSAMYFCASKGQGSGYGYTFGSGTRLTVV.

This chain joins TRBV7-9 and TRBJ2-7; 7 bases map to TRBD1. Germline V gene sequence: CDR1 SEHNR, CDR2 FQNEAQ (reference sequence). V was pared by 5 bases and J by 1 base, with 2 bases of the junction left unmatched. The CDR3 totals 13 residues. The CDR3 bases are TGTGCCAGCAGCCGGGACAGATCCTACGAGCAGTACTTC. The encoded protein is CASSRDRSYEQYF.

The chain couples TRBV25-1 to TRBJ2-1; possible D gene TRBD1, 6 bases. V was pared by 4 bases and J by 4 bases, with 14 bases between. The CDR3 runs to 15 residues. CDR1 MGHDK and CDR2 SYGVNS come from the germline V gene. The DNA of the CDR3 is TGTGCCAGCAGTGTGAGTCAGGGGCTATACAATGAGCAGTTCTTC. Translation: CASSVSQGLYNEQFF. The full variable domain, rest sourced from reference TRBV25-1 and TRBJ2-1, is EADIYQTPRYLVIGTGKKITLECSQTMGHDKMYWYQQDPGMELHLIHYSYGVNSTEKGDLSSESTVSRIRTEHFPLTLESARPSHTSQYLCASSVSQGLYNEQFFGPGTRLTVL.

This clone was detected only a few times. J is TRBJ1-1 and V is TRBV5-4, with 7 bases matching TRBD1. The CDR3 consists of 15 residues. Trimming removed 4 bases from V and 1 base from J; junction bases left unmatched: 7. In germline, CDR1 is SGHNT, CDR2 YYREEE (reference sequence). CDR3 bases: TGTGCCAGCAGCCTGGAGGGGACAGCGAACACTGAAGCTTTCTTT. It encodes CASSLEGTANTEAFF.

The sample holds a few counts of this clone. The rearrangement joins TRBV7-9 to TRBJ1-1; the D is unclear. Germline-derived CDR1 and CDR2 are SEHNR and FQNEAQ (reference sequence). This CDR3 contains 14 residues. Trimming removed 1 base at V and 0 bases at J, with 6 bases between. Here the CDR3 reads CASSLVQVNTEAFF. The CDR3 nucleotides read TGTGCCAGCAGCTTAGTCCAGGTGAACACTGAAGCTTTCTTT. Complete variable domain (other parts from reference TRBV7-9 and TRBJ1-1): DTGVSQNPRHKITKRGQNVTFRCDPISEHNRLYWYRQTLGQGPEFLTYFQNEAQLEKSRLLSDRFSAERPKGSFSTLEIQRTEQGDSAMYLCASSLVQVNTEAFFGQGTRLTVV.

The chain is built from TRBV7-9 and TRBJ2-3; TRBD2 matches at 10 bases. This CDR3 has 17 amino acids. CDR1 is SEHNR, CDR2 FQNEAQ, per germline (reference sequence). The V and J ends lost 5 bases and 3 bases, in that order; junction bases with no gene match: 11. CDR3: CASSPRRTSGSTDTQYF. DNA of the CDR3: TGTGCCAGCAGCCCCAGGAGGACTAGCGGATCAACAGATACGCAGTATTTT.

The chain carries TRBV13 and TRBJ2-7; 10 bases are shared with TRBD1. There are 13 residues in the CDR3. The V segment lost 5 bases and the J segment 3 bases; nucleotides outside the gene matches: 1. Per germline, CDR1 PRHDT and CDR2 FYEKMQ (reference sequence). The DNA for the CDR3 is TGTGCCAGCAGCCGGGACAGGGGCTACGAGCAGTACTTC. Protein sequence: CASSRDRGYEQYF.

This chain links TRBV7-8 with TRBJ2-3; perhaps TRBD2 as D (5 bases). The CDR3 is made up of 16 amino acids. Deletions cut 5 bases from V and 2 bases from J, with 17 bases between. Germline assignment: CDR1 SGHVS and CDR2 FQNEAQ. The CDR3 DNA follows: TGTGCCAGCAGCCTCGTTAGGACTTTCTACACAGATACGCAGTATTTT. It codes for CASSLVRTFYTDTQYF.

V usage is TRBV6-6 and J usage is TRBJ2-7; 8 bases fit TRBD1. The CDR3 loop spans 15 amino acids. Germline-derived CDR1 and CDR2 are MNHNY and SVGAGI (reference sequence). V dropped 8 bases and J dropped 0; count of bases not matched to a gene: 9. CDR3 coding DNA: TGTGCCAGCGGAGGATGGACAGGGAGCTCCTACGAGCAGTACTTC. It encodes CASGGWTGSSYEQYF.

In DNA, the CDR3 is TGTGCCAGCAGTGCCCGGGACAGGGGTCCAGAGACCCAGTACTTC. Protein product: CASSARDRGPETQYF. The chain recombines TRBV6-1 with TRBJ2-5, with 10 bases aligning to TRBD1. V trimming: 4 bases; J trimming: 4 bases; junction bases outside the gene matches: 6. The CDR3 is 15 residues long. Germline V CDR1 and CDR2: MNHNS, SASEGT.

The rearrangement uses TRBV10-2 and TRBJ1-5; 10 bases line up with TRBD1. Germline CDR1 WSHSY, CDR2 SAAADI. V lost 6 bases to trimming and J lost 6 bases; unmatched junction nucleotides: 8. The CDR3 length is 15 residues. CDR3 sequence reads: CASRLTGGEGQPQHF. The DNA of the CDR3 is TGCGCCAGCAGGTTGACAGGGGGCGAAGGTCAGCCCCAGCATTTT.

Written as DNA, the CDR3 is TGTGCCAGCAGCCCCCGGACTAGCGGGAGTGGGAGAAACATTCAGTACTTC. Translated: CASSPRTSGSGRNIQYF. The chain couples TRBV13 to TRBJ2-4, with 13 bases matching TRBD2. The V segment lost 5 bases and the J segment 6 bases; nucleotides outside the gene matches: 10. The CDR3 is 17 residues long. From germline, CDR1 is PRHDT and CDR2 FYEKMQ (reference sequence).

This chain links TRBV27 with TRBJ1-3; D is ambiguous. This CDR3 region has 14 residues. V lost 4 bases to trimming and J lost 1 base, with 8 bases between them. Germline CDR1 reads MNHEY; CDR2 reads SMNVEV (reference sequence). The CDR3 spells CASSYRESGNTIYF. In DNA form, the CDR3 reads TGTGCCAGCAGTTATAGGGAGTCTGGAAACACCATATATTTT.

The chain joins TRBV10-1 to TRBJ2-5; D may be TRBD2 (5 bases). Germline V lookup: CDR1 WNHNN, CDR2 SYGVQD (reference sequence). Trimming removed 6 bases at V and 5 bases at J, with 16 bases between. The CDR3 has 14 amino acids. The CDR3 DNA reads as TGCGCCAGCAGACCCACCGGGATTGGGGAGACCCAGTACTTC. This gives the protein CASRPTGIGETQYF.

V and J are TRBV6-5 and TRBJ2-1; D may be TRBD2 (6 bases). The CDR3 has 15 residues. Germline V lookup: CDR1 MNHEY, CDR2 SVGAGI. The V end was cut by 8 bases, the J end by 0 bases, with 14 bases between. The CDR3 sequence: CASGTQVSSYNEQFF. The CDR3 DNA follows: TGTGCCAGCGGGACTCAGGTCAGCTCCTACAATGAGCAGTTCTTC.

This clone was recorded a few times. This chain links TRBV6-5 with TRBJ1-2, with D uncertain. Germline CDR1 is MNHEY and CDR2 is SVGAGI. The CDR3 is 11 amino acids. V was pared by 8 bases and J by 4 bases, with 8 bases between. This chain's CDR3 is CASGDIYGYTF. CDR3 DNA sequence: TGTGCCAGCGGCGACATCTATGGCTACACCTTC.

J is TRBJ2-7 and V is TRBV23-1, with D perhaps TRBD2 (6 bases). TRBV23-1 belongs to the ORF category, with a function that is uncertain. V was cut by 0 bases and J by 2 bases, with 14 bases left in between. The CDR3 consists of 16 residues. This chain's CDR3 is CASSQSKGLKPYEQYF. CDR3 DNA sequence: TGCGCCAGCAGTCAATCGAAGGGACTTAAGCCCTACGAGCAGTACTTC.

The sample holds a few counts of this clone. Mismatch with germline at one junction end may stem from a read error. The gene calls are TRBV5-1 and TRBJ2-7, with a weak D call TRBD2 (7 bases). CDR1 is SGHRS and CDR2 is YFSETQ in the germline V gene. The CDR3 contains 15 residues. CDR3 in amino acids: CASSLGGVSSHEQYF. Written as DNA, the CDR3 is TGCGCCAGCAGCTTAGGGGGGGTCTCCTCCCACGAGCAGTACTTC.